These 10 T cell receptor beta chains share one sample of origin, sequenced in a study of CD8 T cells in Susac syndrome. Reverse transcription of roughly 0.45 to 1 ug RNA was carried out with random hexamers. TCRdb ran MiXCR on the immunoSEQ multiplex PCR reads and lists one entry per CDR3 protein. The sample carries over 130,000 distinct CDR3 sequences, 85% to 95% recorded once. The sample comprised CD4+ T cells from PBMCs. The receptors here all came from a human donor with Susac syndrome.

The rearrangement joins TRBV19 to TRBJ2-1; weak D call: TRBD2 (5 bases). Germline V gives CDR1 LNHDA, CDR2 SQIVND (reference sequence). Trimming cost V 5 bases and J 13 bases, with 21 bases left between them. The CDR3 consists of 14 residues. The CDR3 DNA follows: TGTGCCAGTAGTTTCGGACTCCCGGGTATCGAACAGTTCTTC. This sequence encodes CASSFGLPGIEQFF.

The chain combines TRBV28 with TRBJ2-3; D uncertain. V was pared by 6 bases and J by 2 bases, with 3 bases between. The CDR3 covers 11 residues. The germline CDR1 and CDR2 sequences are MDHEN and SYDVKM. For the CDR3, the DNA is TGTGCCAGCAGGGCCACAGATACGCAGTATTTT. It translates to CASRATDTQYF.

This chain connects TRBV20-1 to TRBJ2-5, with 11 bases that match TRBD2. Germline lookup yields CDR1 DFQATT and CDR2 SNEGSKA (reference sequence). The CDR3 loop spans 16 amino acids. J was trimmed by 5 bases and V by 6 bases; bases with no gene match: 14. The CDR3 reads CSADRLAGYLRETQYF. The CDR3 DNA reads as TGCAGTGCGGACCGACTAGCGGGATACTTGAGGGAGACCCAGTACTTC.

The chain carries TRBV25-1 and TRBJ1-6; no reliable D call. Germline V gene data show CDR1 as MGHDK and CDR2 as SYGVNS. V lost 6 bases and J lost 0, with 3 bases in between. The CDR3 length is 13 residues. CDR3 in DNA: TGTGCCAGCAGCGGCTCCTATAATTCACCCCTCCACTTT. Its protein is CASSGSYNSPLHF.

V and J are TRBV6-5 and TRBJ2-4, with TRBD2 as a possible D gene (6 bases). This CDR3 spans 19 amino acids. V was cut by 0 bases and J by 0 bases, with 18 bases left in between. CDR1 is MNHEY, CDR2 SVGAGI, per germline. The CDR3 spells CASSYSTNTPGGAKNIQYF. The CDR3, as DNA: TGTGCCAGCAGTTACTCGACAAATACCCCCGGGGGAGCCAAAAACATTCAGTACTTC.

The genes are TRBV28 and TRBJ2-7, with D tentatively TRBD2 (5 bases). The germline gives CDR1 MDHEN, CDR2 SYDVKM. Deletions cut 8 bases from V and 5 bases from J, with 13 bases between. The length of the CDR3 is 12 residues. CDR3 sequence reads: CASEIPGNEQYF. The CDR3, as DNA: TGTGCCAGCGAAATTCCCGGGAACGAGCAGTACTTC.

The rearrangement links TRBV28 to TRBJ1-5; maybe TRBD1 (5 bases). Germline V gene lookup returns CDR1 MDHEN and CDR2 SYDVKM. V lost 3 bases and J 1 base, leaving 10 bases between the germline ends. The CDR3 contains 15 residues. CDR3 bases: TGTGCCAGCAGTTTGTACAGGTCAAGCAATCAGCCCCAGCATTTT. This sequence encodes CASSLYRSSNQPQHF.

This chain connects TRBV12-3 or TRBV12-4 to TRBJ1-2; D unresolved. The CDR3 runs to 12 residues. V lost 4 bases and J lost 6, with 9 bases in between. CDR3 nucleotide sequence: TGTGCCAGCAGTTATCGGACTGATGGCTACACCTTC. Residues: CASSYRTDGYTF.

This chain joins TRBV6-6 and TRBJ2-5; maybe TRBD2 (5 bases). The CDR3 has 14 amino acids. Trimming pared 6 bases from V and 5 bases from J, leaving 16 bases between. Germline lookup yields CDR1 MNHNY and CDR2 SVGAGI (reference sequence). In DNA form, the CDR3 reads TGTGCCAGCAGCCGCACGGCAGGCGGGGAGACCCAGTACTTC. This translates into CASSRTAGGETQYF.

This chain joins TRBV20-1 and TRBJ2-5; no definite D call. This CDR3 contains 10 residues. The germline V and J ends were trimmed by 5 bases and 4 bases, with 5 bases remaining between them. The germline V gene has CDR1 DFQATT and CDR2 SNEGSKA (reference sequence). CDR3 in DNA: TGCAGTGCTCGCCGAGAGACCCAGTACTTC. Translation gives CSARRETQYF.